This T cell receptor beta chain originates from a study of response to subunit inactivated influenza vaccine (dated by TCRdb to 2016 to 2019). At the level of the whole study: Deep quantitative profiling of the T cell receptor repertoire was used in the study to follow responses to a trivalent subunit inactivated influenza vaccine.

Turning to this clonotype: This receptor's antigen is unknown. Base qualities are not recorded, but no much larger clone differs from it by a single base.

Via the germline V gene (reference sequence), CDR1 is MNHEY and CDR2 SMNVEV. V lost 3 bases and J lost 6 bases, and the count of bases not matched to a germline gene is 9. CDR3 length: 16 amino acids, cysteine to phenylalanine. The read is trimmed to its CDR3 DNA, 48 bases read in frame from base 1. The library was generated by RT-PCR. Sequenced using an Illumina HiSeq 2500. TCRdb's own reprocessing of the public reads used fastp at Q25 and MiXCR and kept productive beta chains. Rows are unified per CDR3 protein, each entry keeping the most common DNA and genes. For this sample the table gives a few hundred thousand distinct CDR3 sequences, of which just over 20% were detected only once. The ten biggest clones cover about 10% of the sample. Broad study findings and their caveats: It was suggested by the authors that each seasonal influenza vaccination may recruit only a limited number of new T cells.

The TCR comes from a man between 50 and 70 years old who received an inactivated influenza vaccine. Donor details come from another sample of the same person, matched by shared clones. The sequencing used PBMCs from blood, collected roughly 20 months after vaccination. The sequence links TRBV27 to TRBJ2-3; TRBD2 matches 10 bases in the middle. For the CDR3, the sequence is CASSFTTAGGPDTQYF. The sequenced DNA is TGTGCCAGCAGTTTCACTACAGCGGGGGGGCCGGATACGCAGTATTTT.